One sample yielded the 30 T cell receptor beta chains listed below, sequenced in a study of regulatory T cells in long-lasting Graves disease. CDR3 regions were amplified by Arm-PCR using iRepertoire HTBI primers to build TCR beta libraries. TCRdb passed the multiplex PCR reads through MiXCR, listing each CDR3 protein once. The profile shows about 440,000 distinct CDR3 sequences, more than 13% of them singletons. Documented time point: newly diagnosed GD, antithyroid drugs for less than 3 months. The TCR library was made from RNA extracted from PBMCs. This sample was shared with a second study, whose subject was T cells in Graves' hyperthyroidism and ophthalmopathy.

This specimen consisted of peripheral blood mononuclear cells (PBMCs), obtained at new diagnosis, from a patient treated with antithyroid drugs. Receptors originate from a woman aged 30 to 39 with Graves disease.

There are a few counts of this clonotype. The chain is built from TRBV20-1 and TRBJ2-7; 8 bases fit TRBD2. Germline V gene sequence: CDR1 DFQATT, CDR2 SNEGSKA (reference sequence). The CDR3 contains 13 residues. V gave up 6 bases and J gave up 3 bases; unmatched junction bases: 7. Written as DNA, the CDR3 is TGCAGTGCCGGGGGGGGGGGCGGCTACGAGCAGTACTTC. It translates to CSAGGGGGYEQYF.

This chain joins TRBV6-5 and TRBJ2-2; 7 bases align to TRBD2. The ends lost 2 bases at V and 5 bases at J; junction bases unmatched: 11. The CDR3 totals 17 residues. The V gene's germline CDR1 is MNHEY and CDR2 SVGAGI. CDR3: CASSYPREGGPTGELFF. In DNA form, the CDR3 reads TGTGCCAGCAGTTACCCCCGAGAGGGAGGGCCGACCGGGGAGCTGTTTTTT.

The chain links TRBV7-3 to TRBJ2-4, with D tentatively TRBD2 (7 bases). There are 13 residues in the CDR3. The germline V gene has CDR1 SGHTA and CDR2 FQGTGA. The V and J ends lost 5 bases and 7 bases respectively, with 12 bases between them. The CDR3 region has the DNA TGTGCCAGCAGCAGGGGGGGGGCGAACATTCAGTACTTC. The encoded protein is CASSRGGANIQYF.

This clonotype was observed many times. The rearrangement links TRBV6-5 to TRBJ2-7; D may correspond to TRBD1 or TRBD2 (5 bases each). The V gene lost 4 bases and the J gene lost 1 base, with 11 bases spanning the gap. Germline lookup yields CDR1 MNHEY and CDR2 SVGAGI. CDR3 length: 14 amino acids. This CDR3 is CASSSGTASYEQYF. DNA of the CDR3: TGTGCCAGCAGTTCAGGGACCGCATCCTACGAGCAGTACTTC.

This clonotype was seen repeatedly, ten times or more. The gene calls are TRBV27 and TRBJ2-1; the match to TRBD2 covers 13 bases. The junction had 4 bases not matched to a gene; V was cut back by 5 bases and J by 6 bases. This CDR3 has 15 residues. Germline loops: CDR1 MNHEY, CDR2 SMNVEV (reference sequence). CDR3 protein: CASSPTSGRANEQFF. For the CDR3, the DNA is TGTGCCAGCAGTCCCACTAGCGGGAGGGCCAATGAGCAGTTCTTC.

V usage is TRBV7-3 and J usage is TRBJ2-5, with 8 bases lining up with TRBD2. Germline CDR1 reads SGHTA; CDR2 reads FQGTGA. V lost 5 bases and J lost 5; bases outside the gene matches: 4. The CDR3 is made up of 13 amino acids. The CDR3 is CASSTGRAETQYF. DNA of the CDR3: TGTGCCAGCAGCACCGGGAGGGCGGAGACCCAGTACTTC.

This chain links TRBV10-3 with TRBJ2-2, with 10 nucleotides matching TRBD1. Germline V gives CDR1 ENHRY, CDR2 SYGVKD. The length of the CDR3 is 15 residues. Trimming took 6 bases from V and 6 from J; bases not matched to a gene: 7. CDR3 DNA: TGTGCCATCAGCCCTGGACAGGGGGGATCCGGGGAGCTGTTTTTT. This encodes CAISPGQGGSGELFF.

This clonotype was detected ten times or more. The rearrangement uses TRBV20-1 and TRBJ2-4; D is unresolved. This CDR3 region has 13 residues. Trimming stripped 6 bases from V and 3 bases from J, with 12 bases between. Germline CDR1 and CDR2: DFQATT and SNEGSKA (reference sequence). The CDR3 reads CSASSWGKNIQYF. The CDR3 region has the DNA TGCAGTGCCTCTAGTTGGGGCAAAAACATTCAGTACTTC.

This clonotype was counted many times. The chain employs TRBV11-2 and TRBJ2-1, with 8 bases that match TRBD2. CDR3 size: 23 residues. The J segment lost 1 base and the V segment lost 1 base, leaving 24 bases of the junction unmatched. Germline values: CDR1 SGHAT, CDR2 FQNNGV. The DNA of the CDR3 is TGTGCCAGCAGCTTAGCGAGTGGTAGGCCTAGCGGGCGATATAGCAGATCCTACAATGAGCAGTTCTTC. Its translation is CASSLASGRPSGRYSRSYNEQFF.

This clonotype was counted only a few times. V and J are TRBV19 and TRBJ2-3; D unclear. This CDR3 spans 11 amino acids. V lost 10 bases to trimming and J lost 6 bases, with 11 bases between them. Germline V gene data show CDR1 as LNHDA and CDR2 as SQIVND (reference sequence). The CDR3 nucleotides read TGTGCCACCGGGCCGCCGGATACGCAGTATTTT. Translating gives CATGPPDTQYF.

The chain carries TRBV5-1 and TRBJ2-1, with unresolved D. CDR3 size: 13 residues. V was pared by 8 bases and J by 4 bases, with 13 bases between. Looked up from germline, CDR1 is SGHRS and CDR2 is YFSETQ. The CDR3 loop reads CASYMAGYNEQFF. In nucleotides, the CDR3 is TGCGCCAGTTACATGGCCGGGTACAATGAGCAGTTCTTC.

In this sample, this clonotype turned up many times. The CDR3 DNA reads TGTGCCAGCACTCATCCCGCGGCAGGGAGCTCCTACGAGCAGTACTTC. Residues: CASTHPAAGSSYEQYF. The chain has TRBV6-1 and TRBJ2-7; D is tentatively TRBD1 or TRBD2 (5 bases each). CDR3 length: 16 amino acids. Trimming removed 7 bases at V and 0 bases at J, with 19 bases between. Germline V gene data show CDR1 as MNHNS and CDR2 as SASEGT.

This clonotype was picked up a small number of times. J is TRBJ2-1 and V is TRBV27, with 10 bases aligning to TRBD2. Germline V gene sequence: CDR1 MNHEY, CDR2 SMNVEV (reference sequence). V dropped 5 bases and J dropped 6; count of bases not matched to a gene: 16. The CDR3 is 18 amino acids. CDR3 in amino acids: CASSPLASSGRVTNEQFF. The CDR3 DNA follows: TGTGCCAGCAGTCCACTCGCCTCTAGCGGGAGAGTGACCAATGAGCAGTTCTTC.

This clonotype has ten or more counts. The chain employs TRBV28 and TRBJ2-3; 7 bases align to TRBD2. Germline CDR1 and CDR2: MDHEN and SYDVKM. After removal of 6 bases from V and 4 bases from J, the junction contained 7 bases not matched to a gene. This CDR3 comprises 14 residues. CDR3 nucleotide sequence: TGTGCCAGCAGCCGTACCCGGGAGGCAGATACGCAGTATTTT. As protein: CASSRTREADTQYF.

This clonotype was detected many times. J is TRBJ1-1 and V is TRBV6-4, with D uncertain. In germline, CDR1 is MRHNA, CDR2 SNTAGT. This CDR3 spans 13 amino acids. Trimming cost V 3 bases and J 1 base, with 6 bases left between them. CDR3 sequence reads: CASSEKANTEAFF. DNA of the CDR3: TGTGCCAGCAGTGAAAAGGCGAACACTGAAGCTTTCTTT.

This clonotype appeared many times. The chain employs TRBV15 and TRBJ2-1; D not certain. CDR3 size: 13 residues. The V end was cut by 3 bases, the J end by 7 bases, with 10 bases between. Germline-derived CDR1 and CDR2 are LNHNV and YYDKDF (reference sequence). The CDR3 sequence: CATSSTLGNEQFF. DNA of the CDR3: TGTGCCACCAGCAGCACGTTAGGGAATGAGCAGTTCTTC.

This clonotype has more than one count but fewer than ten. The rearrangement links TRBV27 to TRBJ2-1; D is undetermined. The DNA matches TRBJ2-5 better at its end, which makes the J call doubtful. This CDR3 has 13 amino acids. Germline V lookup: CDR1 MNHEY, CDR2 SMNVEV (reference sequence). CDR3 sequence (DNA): TGTGCCAGCAGTTCCAGTATCACTGGGACCCAGTACTTC. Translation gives CASSSSITGTQYF.

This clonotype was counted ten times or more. The CDR3 DNA reads as TGTGCCAGCAGCTTAAGTAGCAATCAGCCCCAGCATTTT. Encoded protein: CASSLSSNQPQHF. The chain employs TRBV12-3 or TRBV12-4 and TRBJ1-5; the D is unclear. V dropped 6 bases and J dropped 0 bases, with 6 bases sitting between them. The CDR3 covers 13 residues.

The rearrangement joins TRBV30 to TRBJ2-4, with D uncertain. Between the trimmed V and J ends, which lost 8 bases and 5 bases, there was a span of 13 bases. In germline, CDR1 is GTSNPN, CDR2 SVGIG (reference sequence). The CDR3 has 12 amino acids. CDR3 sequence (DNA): TGTGCCGGAGAGTGGCTTCAAAACATTCAGTACTTC. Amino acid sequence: CAGEWLQNIQYF.

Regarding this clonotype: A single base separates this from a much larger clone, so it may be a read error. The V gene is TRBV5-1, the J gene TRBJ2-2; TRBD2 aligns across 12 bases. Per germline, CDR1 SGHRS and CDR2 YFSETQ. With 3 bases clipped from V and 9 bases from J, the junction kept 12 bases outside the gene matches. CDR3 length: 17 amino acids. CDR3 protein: CASSSAKTSGSVRELFF. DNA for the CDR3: TGCGCCAGCAGCTCGGCCAAGACTAGCGGGAGTGTGCGGGAGCTGTTTTTT.

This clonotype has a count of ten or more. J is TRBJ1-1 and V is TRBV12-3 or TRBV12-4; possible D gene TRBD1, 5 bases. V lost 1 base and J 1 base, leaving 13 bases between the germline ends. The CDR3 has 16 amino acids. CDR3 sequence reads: CASSLGSGRGNTEAFF. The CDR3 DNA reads TGTGCCAGCAGTTTAGGATCGGGAAGGGGGAACACTGAAGCTTTCTTT.

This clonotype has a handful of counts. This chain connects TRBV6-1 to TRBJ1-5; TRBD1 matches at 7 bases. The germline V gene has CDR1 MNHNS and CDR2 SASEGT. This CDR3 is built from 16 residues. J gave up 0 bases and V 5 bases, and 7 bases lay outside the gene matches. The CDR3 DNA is TGTGCCAGCAGTCTCCACAGGGGAGGTAGCAATCAGCCCCAGCATTTT. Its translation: CASSLHRGGSNQPQHF.

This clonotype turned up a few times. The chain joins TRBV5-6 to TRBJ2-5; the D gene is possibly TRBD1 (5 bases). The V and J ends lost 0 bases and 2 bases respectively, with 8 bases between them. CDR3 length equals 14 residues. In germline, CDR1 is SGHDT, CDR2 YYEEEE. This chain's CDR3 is CASSLEAGQETQYF. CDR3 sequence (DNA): TGTGCCAGCAGCTTGGAGGCAGGGCAAGAGACCCAGTACTTC.

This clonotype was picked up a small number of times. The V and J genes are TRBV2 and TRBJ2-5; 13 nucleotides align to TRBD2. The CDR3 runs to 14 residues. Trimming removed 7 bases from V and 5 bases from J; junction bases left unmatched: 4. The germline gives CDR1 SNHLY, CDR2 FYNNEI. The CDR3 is CASTRTSGSETQYF. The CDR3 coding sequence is TGTGCCAGCACTAGGACTAGCGGGAGTGAGACCCAGTACTTC.

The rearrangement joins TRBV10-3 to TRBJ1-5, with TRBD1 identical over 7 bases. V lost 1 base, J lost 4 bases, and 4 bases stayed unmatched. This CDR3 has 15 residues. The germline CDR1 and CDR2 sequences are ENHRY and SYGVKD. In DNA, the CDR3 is TGTGCCATCAGTGAGTGGGACAGAACAAATCAGCCCCAGCATTTT. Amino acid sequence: CAISEWDRTNQPQHF.

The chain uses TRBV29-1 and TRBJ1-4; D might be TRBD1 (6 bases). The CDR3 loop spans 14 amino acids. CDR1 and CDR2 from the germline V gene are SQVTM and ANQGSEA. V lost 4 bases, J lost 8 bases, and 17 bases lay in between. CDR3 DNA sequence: TGCAGCGTTGCTCGGGGGCAGGTTCGCGAAAAACTGTTTTTT. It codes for CSVARGQVREKLFF.

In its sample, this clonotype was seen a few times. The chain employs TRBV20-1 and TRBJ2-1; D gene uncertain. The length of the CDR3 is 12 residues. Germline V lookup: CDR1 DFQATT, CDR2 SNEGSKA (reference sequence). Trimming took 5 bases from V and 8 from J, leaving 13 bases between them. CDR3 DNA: TGCAGTGCTTCAAGGACCGGCGATGAGCAGTTCTTC. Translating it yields CSASRTGDEQFF.

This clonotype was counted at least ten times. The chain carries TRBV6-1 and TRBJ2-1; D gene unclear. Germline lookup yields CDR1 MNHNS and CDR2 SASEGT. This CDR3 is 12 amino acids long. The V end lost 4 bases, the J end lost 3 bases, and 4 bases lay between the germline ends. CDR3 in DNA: TGTGCCAGCAGTGGCCTCTACAATGAGCAGTTCTTC. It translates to CASSGLYNEQFF.

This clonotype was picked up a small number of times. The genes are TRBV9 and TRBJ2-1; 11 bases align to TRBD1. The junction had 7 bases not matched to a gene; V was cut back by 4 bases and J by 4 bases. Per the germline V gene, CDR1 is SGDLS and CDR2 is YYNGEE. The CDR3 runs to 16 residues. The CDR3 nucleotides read TGTGCCAGCAGCTCCGGGGGGACAGGGGGATACAATGAGCAGTTCTTC. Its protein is CASSSGGTGGYNEQFF.

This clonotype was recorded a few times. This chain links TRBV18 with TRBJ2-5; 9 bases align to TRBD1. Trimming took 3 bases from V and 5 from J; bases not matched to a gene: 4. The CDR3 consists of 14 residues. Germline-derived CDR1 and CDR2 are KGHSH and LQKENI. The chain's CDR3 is CASSPGTGYETQYF. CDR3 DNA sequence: TGTGCCAGCTCACCGGGGACAGGGTACGAGACCCAGTACTTC.